Each of the 25 T cell receptor beta chains below was sequenced from the same sample in a study of vaccination effects on CD4 cells after COVID-19. These TCRs are of unknown antigen specificity. TCRdb keeps only in-frame clones here, not all; method: immunoSEQ multiplex PCR. The sample shows more than 35,000 clones, 65% to 70% of them seen only once. Culture lasted approximately 10 days before CD4+ T cell isolation. Sequences were derived from CD4+ T cells from PBMCs cultured without peptide, sampled before COVID-19 vaccination. The receptors originated from a human donor who received a COVID-19 vaccine.

V and J are TRBV2 and TRBJ1-1; D perhaps matches TRBD1 (6 bases). Per the germline V gene, CDR1 is SNHLY and CDR2 is FYNNEI. This CDR3 spans 14 amino acids. Trimming removed 8 bases from V and 4 bases from J, with 17 bases in between. CDR3 sequence: CASGPSGVGTEAFF. The CDR3 region has the DNA TGTGCCAGCGGCCCTTCAGGGGTGGGCACTGAAGCTTTCTTT.

This chain joins TRBV5-1 and TRBJ2-2; D possibly corresponds to TRBD1 (6 bases). Germline V CDR1 and CDR2: SGHRS, YFSETQ. Trimming removed 2 bases at V and 7 bases at J, with 9 bases between. The length of the CDR3 is 13 residues. The CDR3 loop is CASSFNRDGELFF. The CDR3 DNA is TGCGCCAGCAGCTTTAACAGGGACGGGGAGCTGTTTTTT.

In its sample, this clone was seen a few times. The chain combines TRBV5-8 with TRBJ1-1, with D maybe TRBD1 (5 bases). The germline V gene has CDR1 SGHTS and CDR2 YDEGEE. V lost 1 base and J lost 0, with 10 bases in between. There are 15 residues in the CDR3. The CDR3 reads CASSLYPGLNTEAFF. Here the CDR3 DNA reads TGTGCCAGCAGCTTGTACCCAGGGTTGAACACTGAAGCTTTCTTT.

This clone was detected only a few times. The chain has TRBV7-8 and TRBJ2-1; no clear D gene. V lost 6 bases and J 0 bases, leaving 9 bases between the germline ends. Germline V gives CDR1 SGHVS, CDR2 FQNEAQ. This CDR3 contains 14 residues. DNA for the CDR3: TGTGCCAGCAGGGACCCGAGCTCCTACAATGAGCAGTTCTTC. It encodes CASRDPSSYNEQFF.

This chain connects TRBV18 to TRBJ2-7; D is uncertain. The V gene lost 3 bases and the J gene lost 2 bases, with 8 bases spanning the gap. The germline V gene has CDR1 KGHSH and CDR2 LQKENI. The CDR3 consists of 13 residues. CDR3 sequence: CASSPSLTYEQYF. In DNA form, the CDR3 reads TGTGCCAGCTCACCCTCACTAACCTACGAGCAGTACTTC.

V and J are TRBV10-3 and TRBJ2-3; D unresolved. V lost 0 bases, J lost 6 bases, and 13 bases lay in between. This CDR3 has 15 amino acids. Germline V lookup: CDR1 ENHRY, CDR2 SYGVKD. The CDR3 sequence: CAISESPAFQDTQYF. In DNA form, the CDR3 reads TGTGCCATCAGTGAGTCGCCTGCCTTTCAGGATACGCAGTATTTT.

This chain uses TRBV7-2 with TRBJ2-1; TRBD2 agrees at 7 bases. The junction had 8 bases not matched to a gene; V was cut back by 4 bases and J by 2 bases. Germline assignment: CDR1 SGHTA and CDR2 FQGNSA. This CDR3 spans 16 amino acids. CDR3 region: CASSWAGSGTYNEQFF. Here the CDR3 DNA reads TGTGCCAGCAGCTGGGCCGGGAGCGGGACCTACAATGAGCAGTTCTTC.

Details on this clone: A junction boundary mismatches the germline segment, possibly from a read error. This chain connects TRBV10-3 to TRBJ2-7, with 9 bases lining up with TRBD2. The CDR3 contains 13 residues. Germline-derived CDR1 and CDR2 are ENHRY and SYGVKD. The CDR3 loop is CAISESVSGRHFF. The CDR3 DNA follows: TGTGCCATCAGTGAGTCCGTAAGCGGGAGGCATTTCTTC.

J is TRBJ2-7 and V is TRBV6-5; either TRBD1 or TRBD2 may supply D (6 bases each). The germline gives CDR1 MNHEY, CDR2 SVGAGI. This CDR3 is 14 amino acids long. V was cut by 0 bases and J by 3 bases, with 9 bases left in between. The CDR3 here is CASSYSGGFYEQYF. Here the CDR3 DNA reads TGTGCCAGCAGTTACTCAGGGGGGTTCTACGAGCAGTACTTC.

This clone turned up a few times. The V call is TRBV7-9, the J call TRBJ2-3, with TRBD1 matching over 8 bases. CDR1 SEHNR and CDR2 FQNEAQ come from the germline V gene (reference sequence). The CDR3 consists of 12 residues. J was trimmed by 11 bases and V by 5 bases; bases with no gene match: 6. This chain's CDR3 is CASSPTGGVQYF. DNA of the CDR3: TGTGCCAGCAGCCCTACAGGGGGTGTGCAGTATTTT.

The chain recombines TRBV3-1 (or the pseudogene TRBV3-2) with TRBJ1-5; D gene unclear. CDR3 length: 13 residues. The germline CDR1 and CDR2 sequences are LGHDT and YNNKEL (reference sequence). Trimming took off 0 bases at V and 9 bases at J, with 9 bases between the two ends. CDR3 sequence reads: CASSQDALLPQHF. The DNA for the CDR3 is TGTGCCAGCAGCCAAGATGCCCTGTTGCCCCAGCATTTT.

In its sample, this clone was seen a few times. The rearrangement joins TRBV3-1 (or the pseudogene TRBV3-2) to TRBJ1-2, with TRBD1 matching 10 bases. Germline loops: CDR1 LGHDT, CDR2 YNNKEL (reference sequence). The V gene end was trimmed by 3 bases and the J gene end by 13 bases; junction bases not matched to a gene: 5. The CDR3 length is 12 residues. The CDR3 DNA is TGTGCCAGCAGCCAGGGGGACAGGGGCATCACCTTC. It codes for CASSQGDRGITF.

V gene TRBV7-2 combines with J gene TRBJ2-7; no definite D call. The CDR3 is 14 amino acids. Germline loops: CDR1 SGHTA, CDR2 FQGNSA. V was shortened by 3 bases and J by 4 bases, with 13 bases between the two germline ends. CDR3 sequence: CASSFKKGTYEQYF. DNA of the CDR3: TGTGCCAGCAGCTTTAAAAAAGGAACTTACGAGCAGTACTTC. The full variable domain, its missing parts supplied by reference TRBV7-2 and TRBJ2-7, is GAGVSQSPSNKVTEKGKDVELRCDPISGHTALYWYRQSLGQGLEFLIYFQGNSAPDKSGLPSDRFSAERTGGSVSTLTIQRTQQEDSAVYLCASSFKKGTYEQYFGPGTRLTVT.

This chain joins TRBV2 and TRBJ2-1, with D unclear. CDR1 and CDR2 from the germline V gene are SNHLY and FYNNEI. V lost 1 base to trimming and J lost 0 bases, with 10 bases between them. The CDR3 covers 16 residues. The CDR3 DNA is TGTGCCAGCAGTGAAGAGGCCCTCCTCTCCTACAATGAGCAGTTCTTC. This codes for CASSEEALLSYNEQFF.

This chain joins TRBV5-1 and TRBJ2-7; 9 bases are shared with TRBD1. The CDR3 length is 14 residues. J gave up 4 bases and V 4 bases, and 6 bases lay outside the gene matches. The germline V gene has CDR1 SGHRS and CDR2 YFSETQ. As DNA, the CDR3 is TGCGCCAGCAGCGAACCGGGACAGGGATACGAGCAGTACTTC. This gives the protein CASSEPGQGYEQYF.

The sample holds a few counts of this clone. This chain joins TRBV14 and TRBJ2-7; no reliable D call. The germline V and J ends were trimmed by 0 bases and 3 bases, with 3 bases remaining between them. The CDR3 has 12 residues. Germline assignment: CDR1 SGHDN and CDR2 FVKESK. The CDR3 DNA reads TGTGCCAGCAGCCAAGAGCACTACGAGCAGTACTTC. Translation: CASSQEHYEQYF.

This clone showed up just a few times. CDR3 amino acids: CATSPQGSGLGAFF. CDR3 bases: TGTGCCACCAGCCCACAGGGCTCGGGGCTAGGAGCTTTCTTT. The chain couples TRBV15 to TRBJ1-1; D may be TRBD1 (6 bases). Germline assignment: CDR1 LNHNV and CDR2 YYDKDF (reference sequence). The CDR3 has 14 residues. V dropped 5 bases and J dropped 10 bases, with 20 bases sitting between them.

This chain uses TRBV5-1 with TRBJ1-5, with D tentatively TRBD1 (6 bases). The CDR3 sequence is 14 residues long. V lost 10 bases to trimming and J lost 6 bases, with 20 bases between them. Germline values: CDR1 SGHRS, CDR2 YFSETQ. In nucleotides, the CDR3 is TGCGCCTTTCCGGCAGGGGAGGAACCTCAGCCCCAGCATTTT. It yields the protein CAFPAGEEPQPQHF.

This chain connects TRBV5-5 to TRBJ2-7; the D gene is possibly TRBD2 (5 bases). Trimming left V 2 bases short and J 0 bases short, with 12 bases between. The CDR3 contains 15 residues. Germline V CDR1 and CDR2: SGHKS, YYEKEE (reference sequence). The CDR3 DNA is TGTGCCAGCAGCTTTTCAGCGGCGCTCTCCTACGAGCAGTACTTC. Amino acids: CASSFSAALSYEQYF.

This clone was seen a few times. The rearrangement uses TRBV7-2 and TRBJ2-7; 11 bases map to TRBD2. The ends lost 5 bases at V and 9 bases at J; junction bases unmatched: 3. Germline lookup yields CDR1 SGHTA and CDR2 FQGNSA. The CDR3 extends over 12 amino acids. The CDR3 here is CASSKGLAVQYF. CDR3 nucleotides: TGTGCCAGCAGCAAGGGACTAGCGGTGCAGTACTTC.

This clone was found a few times. The chain recombines TRBV29-1 with TRBJ1-1; tentative D call: TRBD1 (5 bases). The CDR3 consists of 14 residues. The germline V gene encodes CDR1 SQVTM and CDR2 ANQGSEA. Trimming removed 6 bases at V and 1 base at J, with 15 bases between. CDR3 sequence reads: CSVLMGTGNTEAFF. The CDR3 nucleotides are TGCAGCGTCCTGATGGGGACCGGGAACACTGAAGCTTTCTTT.

This rearrangement joins TRBV6-2 or TRBV6-3 to TRBJ1-2, with D unclear. Deletions cut 3 bases from V and 0 bases from J, with 5 bases between. Germline loops: CDR1 MNHEY, CDR2 SVGEGT. The CDR3 sequence is 13 residues long. This chain's CDR3 is CASSYISNYGYTF. The CDR3 DNA is TGTGCCAGCAGTTATATATCTAACTATGGCTACACCTTC.

The J gene is TRBJ2-3, the V gene TRBV29-1; D may be TRBD1 (5 bases). CDR3 size: 13 residues. V was shortened by 4 bases and J by 1 base, with 9 bases between the two germline ends. The germline V gene has CDR1 SQVTM and CDR2 ANQGSEA. CDR3 protein: CSVVAQGTDTQYF. DNA for the CDR3: TGCAGCGTTGTCGCACAGGGCACAGATACGCAGTATTTT.

The genes are TRBV5-5 and TRBJ2-5, with 7 bases fitting TRBD1. V lost 4 bases to trimming and J lost 0 bases; unmatched junction nucleotides: 18. Per the germline V gene, CDR1 is SGHKS and CDR2 is YYEKEE (reference sequence). The CDR3 contains 19 residues. The CDR3 reads CASSEKPGQRIKYQETQYF. CDR3 nucleotides: TGTGCCAGCAGCGAAAAACCGGGACAGAGAATAAAGTACCAAGAGACCCAGTACTTC. The variable domain in full, completed from reference TRBV5-5 and TRBJ2-5, reads DAGVTQSPTHLIKTRGQQVTLRCSPISGHKSVSWYQQVLGQGPQFIFQYYEKEERGRGNFPDRFSARQFPNYSSELNVNALLLGDSALYLCASSEKPGQRIKYQETQYFGPGTRLLVL.

The rearrangement uses TRBV27 and TRBJ2-1, with 10 bases identical to TRBD2. V was pared by 6 bases and J by 5 bases, with 7 bases of the junction left unmatched. This CDR3 is built from 15 residues. The germline CDR1 and CDR2 sequences are MNHEY and SMNVEV (reference sequence). CDR3 DNA: TGTGCCAGCAGATTAGCGGGAGGAAAGAACAATGAGCAGTTCTTC. Residues: CASRLAGGKNNEQFF.